These 13 T cell receptor beta chains originate from one sample sequenced in a study of PD-1 blockade in classical Hodgkin lymphoma. Each patient relapsed following autologous stem cell transplantation, and prior brentuximab vedotin exposure differed. Some clones are missing from TCRdb's copy, which holds only in-frame ones; the method was immunoSEQ multiplex PCR. The profile shows about 40,000 clones, over 60% of them singletons. The starting material was peripheral blood mononuclear cells (PBMCs), obtained at baseline. The receptor set was obtained from a human donor with classical Hodgkin lymphoma.

This clone was recorded a few times. The gene calls are TRBV27 and TRBJ2-5, with 14 bases aligning to TRBD2. There are 15 residues in the CDR3. Per germline, CDR1 MNHEY and CDR2 SMNVEV (reference sequence). The ends lost 2 bases at V and 8 bases at J; junction bases unmatched: 4. The CDR3 nucleotides read TGTGCCAGCAGTTTAGGGGGACTAGCGGGAGTAACCCAGTACTTC. Translation: CASSLGGLAGVTQYF.

This clone was detected once. The rearrangement joins TRBV18 to TRBJ1-4; D not resolved. The germline V gene has CDR1 KGHSH and CDR2 LQKENI. The CDR3 runs 16 residues. V was shortened by 3 bases and J by 0 bases, with 11 bases between the two germline ends. The CDR3 coding sequence is TGTGCCAGCTCACCCATACCGGGATCAACTAATGAAAAACTGTTTTTT. As protein: CASSPIPGSTNEKLFF.

As concerns this clone: A much larger clone differs by one base, so this may be a read error. This rearrangement joins TRBV30 to TRBJ2-7; D not resolved. The length of the CDR3 is 14 residues. Looked up from germline, CDR1 is GTSNPN and CDR2 is SVGIG (reference sequence). Trimming took off 1 base at V and 3 bases at J, with 13 bases between the two ends. The CDR3 nucleotides read TGTGCCTGGAGTGATGGAGCAGTCCTCTACGAGCAGTACTTC. It specifies CAWSDGAVLYEQYF.

This clone was observed a few times. The V call is TRBV28, the J call TRBJ1-1; 9 nucleotides agree with TRBD1. The CDR3 runs to 16 residues. V shed 8 bases and J 5 bases; nucleotides not matched to a gene: 15. Per the germline V gene, CDR1 is MDHEN and CDR2 is SYDVKM. In nucleotides, the CDR3 is TGTGCCAGCCGACCGGCCTACAGGGGGCGCGGAACTGAAGCTTTCTTT. This gives the protein CASRPAYRGRGTEAFF.

J is TRBJ1-1 and V is TRBV5-4; 7 bases match TRBD1. This CDR3 spans 15 amino acids. Germline CDR1 SGHNT, CDR2 YYREEE (reference sequence). Trimming took 3 bases from V and 1 from J; bases not matched to a gene: 6. CDR3 sequence: CASSWMTGRNTEAFF. For the CDR3, the DNA is TGTGCCAGCAGCTGGATGACAGGGCGGAACACTGAAGCTTTCTTT. The variable domain in full, with the rest retrieved from reference TRBV5-4 and TRBJ1-1, is ETGVTQSPTHLIKTRGQQVTLRCSSQSGHNTVSWYQQALGQGPQFIFQYYREEENGRGNFPPRFSGLQFPNYSSELNVNALELDDSALYLCASSWMTGRNTEAFFGQGTRLTVV.

This clone was found a few times. Other DNA sequences in the same sample also yield this CDR3. V is TRBV6-5 and J is TRBJ2-2, with D perhaps TRBD2 (5 bases). Trimming took off 2 bases at V and 1 base at J, with 8 bases between the two ends. The CDR3 runs 15 residues. Germline V gene sequence: CDR1 MNHEY, CDR2 SVGAGI. The CDR3: CASSYRAVNTGELFF. CDR3 nucleotides: TGTGCCAGCAGTTACCGAGCGGTGAACACCGGGGAGCTGTTTTTT.

The chain carries TRBV6-5 and TRBJ1-2; no clear D. The CDR3 contains 12 residues. Germline loops: CDR1 MNHEY, CDR2 SVGAGI. With 0 bases removed from V and 4 bases from J, the gap between germline ends came to 3 bases. The CDR3 DNA reads as TGTGCCAGCAGTTACTCACCCTATGGCTACACCTTC. Protein sequence: CASSYSPYGYTF.

The chain combines TRBV7-9 with TRBJ2-2; TRBD2 matches at 9 bases. J was trimmed by 6 bases and V by 5 bases; bases with no gene match: 4. CDR1 and CDR2 (germline): SEHNR, FQNEAQ (reference sequence). The CDR3 spans 14 residues. The CDR3 DNA reads TGTGCCAGCAGCCTGACTAGCGGCGCCGGGGAGCTGTTTTTT. The encoded protein is CASSLTSGAGELFF.

Sample share makes this clone medium-sized. This same CDR3 is encoded by further DNA sequences in the sample. This chain links TRBV2 with TRBJ2-7, with 7 positions matching TRBD1. The CDR3 covers 12 residues. The V gene end was trimmed by 5 bases and the J gene end by 5 bases; junction bases not matched to a gene: 3. Germline CDR1 reads SNHLY; CDR2 reads FYNNEI. Here the CDR3 reads CASSWTGDEQYF. CDR3 sequence (DNA): TGTGCCAGCAGTTGGACAGGCGACGAGCAGTACTTC.

This chain links TRBV5-1 with TRBJ2-6; D is perhaps TRBD2 (5 bases). V lost 0 bases and J 8 bases, leaving 12 bases between the germline ends. The CDR3 has 15 residues. Germline CDR1 is SGHRS and CDR2 is YFSETQ. CDR3 sequence: CASSLGYGDTNVLTF. CDR3 sequence (DNA): TGCGCCAGCAGCTTGGGGTACGGGGATACCAACGTCCTGACTTTC. The full variable domain, rest sourced from reference TRBV5-1 and TRBJ2-6, is KAGVTQTPRYLIKTRGQQVTLSCSPISGHRSVSWYQQTPGQGLQFLFEYFSETQRNKGNFPGRFSGRQFSNSRSEMNVSTLELGDSALYLCASSLGYGDTNVLTFGAGSRLTVL.

The V call is TRBV7-9, the J call TRBJ1-4; tentative D call: TRBD1 (5 bases). V lost 6 bases, J lost 7 bases, and 15 bases lay in between. CDR3 length: 14 amino acids. Germline CDR1 SEHNR, CDR2 FQNEAQ (reference sequence). The CDR3 DNA is TGTGCCAGCAGGACCGGGACCCAGTCTGAAAAACTGTTTTTT. Its protein is CASRTGTQSEKLFF. Full variable domain (outside the CDR3, taken from reference TRBV7-9 and TRBJ1-4): DTGVSQNPRHKITKRGQNVTFRCDPISEHNRLYWYRQTLGQGPEFLTYFQNEAQLEKSRLLSDRFSAERPKGSFSTLEIQRTEQGDSAMYLCASRTGTQSEKLFFGSGTQLSVL.

Note on this clone: Other DNA sequences of this sample code for an identical CDR3. This sequence joins TRBV9 and TRBJ1-3, with no clear D. This CDR3 is built from 14 residues. Trimming cost V 0 bases and J 0 bases, with 4 bases left between them. CDR1 SGDLS and CDR2 YYNGEE come from the germline V gene. The CDR3 DNA is TGTGCCAGCAGCGTAGGCCTCTCTGGAAACACCATATATTTT. Its protein is CASSVGLSGNTIYF. Full variable domain (outside the CDR3, taken from reference TRBV9 and TRBJ1-3): DSGVTQTPKHLITATGQRVTLRCSPRSGDLSVYWYQQSLDQGLQFLIQYYNGEERAKGNILERFSAQQFPDLHSELNLSSLELGDSALYFCASSVGLSGNTIYFGEGSWLTVV.

J is TRBJ1-6 and V is TRBV5-6; 9 positions agree with TRBD1. The CDR3 is 17 amino acids. J gave up 7 bases and V 1 base, and 9 bases lay outside the gene matches. The germline CDR1 and CDR2 sequences are SGHDT and YYEEEE. The CDR3 sequence: CASSLFAGTGWNSPLHF. In nucleotides, the CDR3 is TGTGCCAGCAGCTTGTTCGCCGGGACAGGGTGGAATTCACCCCTCCACTTT.